A selection of T cell receptor beta chains follows, all from one sample in a study of identical twins. TCRdb analysed the 5' RACE reads with MiXCR anew, one entry per CDR3 protein. The sample shows some 1,700,000 distinct CDR3 sequences, about 31% of them seen only once. What was sequenced was cord blood. Receptors originate from a newborn girl in good health. Each CDR3 is given without its conserved first and last residue.

v_call cdr3_aa
TRBV3-1 ASSQGGTTQY
TRBV20-1 SASRGQGAKNIQY
TRBV20-1 SARGQRYGLGTDPNTQY
TRBV29-1 SVVGQGLYGYT
TRBV20-1 SAERRTSGGWTGELF
TRBV20-1 SARVSHLNTEAF
TRBV7-6 ASSLGSGSRQPQH
TRBV7-9 ASRGTGPTYEQY
TRBV6-6 ASSYDESSPLH
TRBV6-9 ASSYCRDTQY
TRBV12-3/TRBV12-4 ASLIRRTYNEQF
TRBV20-1 SAKTGQETQY
TRBV27 ASSTGGRETQY
TRBV20-1 SARVGGDGEKLF
TRBV27 ASSALGIGRGELF
TRBV2 ASSHTGTSGDEQY
TRBV5-1 ASSMTSDYTDTQY
TRBV4-1 ASSQGAGRGEKLF
TRBV24-1 ATSLLPGELF
TRBV25-1 ASSATEGQSSGGYGYT
TRBV4-1 ASSQAATRRIVDTQY
TRBV6-1 ASSENTGPNYGYT
TRBV7-9 ASSSWTELAKKLF
TRBV6-2/TRBV6-3 ASSSFGLGY